Below are 12 T cell receptor beta chains sequenced from a single sample in a study of human T cells and chemical hapten exposure. A single record per CDR3 protein comes from TCRdb applying MiXCR to the RACE reads. The sample contains some 96,000 distinct CDR3 sequences, around 9.3% of which appear only once. Noted time point: patch test 2, 6 weeks after DPC sensitization. The treatment denotes: therapeutic diphenylcyclopropenone sensitization with weekly scalp DPC. Sequenced material: whole blood, taken in connection with sensitization to the hapten diphenylcyclopropenone (DPC). The source of these receptors is a middle-aged woman with alopecia areata. Some clones in this sample may be carry-over from other donors' samples.

CDR3 residues: CASSSTSAYNEQFF. CDR3 DNA: TGTGCCAGCAGTTCCACTAGCGCCTACAATGAGCAGTTCTTC. The V call is TRBV27, the J call TRBJ2-1; 7 nucleotides match TRBD2. Germline V gene sequence: CDR1 MNHEY, CDR2 SMNVEV (reference sequence). J was trimmed by 2 bases and V by 4 bases; bases with no gene match: 2. The CDR3 extends over 14 amino acids.

This clonotype came up many times. The rearrangement joins TRBV6-5 to TRBJ2-5, with D unresolved. CDR1 MNHEY and CDR2 SVGAGI come from the germline V gene. This CDR3 is 16 amino acids long. The V end was cut by 6 bases, the J end by 0 bases, with 17 bases between. The CDR3 coding sequence is TGTGCCAGCAGCCGGTCCGTGCTCCCGTACCAAGAGACCCAGTACTTC. Translation gives CASSRSVLPYQETQYF.

The sample holds many counts of this clonotype. The chain uses TRBV5-5 and TRBJ2-2, with no clear D. Germline V gene data show CDR1 as SGHKS and CDR2 as YYEKEE (reference sequence). V was trimmed by 0 bases and J by 2 bases, leaving 2 bases between them. The CDR3 totals 13 residues. The chain's CDR3 is CASSLGNTGELFF. CDR3 coding DNA: TGTGCCAGCAGCTTGGGAAACACCGGGGAGCTGTTTTTT. Supplemented by reference TRBV5-5 and TRBJ2-2, the full variable domain reads DAGVTQSPTHLIKTRGQQVTLRCSPISGHKSVSWYQQVLGQGPQFIFQYYEKEERGRGNFPDRFSARQFPNYSSELNVNALLLGDSALYLCASSLGNTGELFFGEGSRLTVL.

This sequence joins TRBV19 and TRBJ2-3; TRBD2 aligns across 13 bases. The germline V gene has CDR1 LNHDA and CDR2 SQIVND (reference sequence). V shed 6 bases, J shed 13 bases, and the junction held 16 bases outside the gene matches. The CDR3 loop spans 16 amino acids. The CDR3 bases are TGTGCCAGTAGCCCCACCCGACTAGCGGGAGGAAGTCCTGAGTATTTT. It translates to CASSPTRLAGGSPEYF.

The rearrangement uses TRBV29-1 and TRBJ2-1, with TRBD2 matching 7 bases. The V and J ends lost 6 bases and 5 bases, in that order; junction bases with no gene match: 10. The germline gives CDR1 SQVTM, CDR2 ANQGSEA. This CDR3 contains 14 residues. CDR3 amino acids: CSVAMGLLNNEQFF. The CDR3 nucleotides read TGCAGCGTCGCAATGGGACTACTAAACAATGAGCAGTTCTTC.

This clonotype was detected only once. Its ends do not fully match the called genes, so a read error is possible. The genes are TRBV29-1 and TRBJ2-2; no clear D gene. CDR1 and CDR2 (germline): SQVTM, ANQGSEA. This CDR3 is 11 amino acids long. The CDR3 DNA follows: TGCAGCGTTGGCCACACCGAGGAGCTGTTTTTT. Its translation: CSVGHTEELFF.

This clonotype was counted at least ten times. The chain combines TRBV7-2 with TRBJ2-1; D is uncertain. CDR3 length equals 13 residues. Germline CDR1 and CDR2: SGHTA and FQGNSA. V was cut by 5 bases and J by 5 bases, with 10 bases left in between. Written as DNA, the CDR3 is TGTGCCAGCAGCCTCCTGCTTCACAATGAGCAGTTCTTC. This sequence encodes CASSLLLHNEQFF. Full variable domain (outside the CDR3, taken from reference TRBV7-2 and TRBJ2-1): GAGVSQSPSNKVTEKGKDVELRCDPISGHTALYWYRQSLGQGLEFLIYFQGNSAPDKSGLPSDRFSAERTGGSVSTLTIQRTQQEDSAVYLCASSLLLHNEQFFGPGTRLTVL.

The sample holds many counts of this clonotype. J is TRBJ1-1 and V is TRBV6-5; D ambiguous. The CDR3 consists of 14 residues. Germline V lookup: CDR1 MNHEY, CDR2 SVGAGI. V shed 4 bases and J shed 1 base, with 10 bases lying between them. The CDR3 reads CASSSRTGNTEAFF. In DNA, the CDR3 is TGTGCCAGCAGTTCCCGGACGGGGAACACTGAAGCTTTCTTT.

This clonotype has at least ten counts. CDR3 loop: CASSYQPNTYNEQFF. The CDR3 bases are TGTGCCAGCAGTTACCAACCAAATACCTACAATGAGCAGTTCTTC. V and J are TRBV6-5 and TRBJ2-1; no reliable D call. Germline CDR1 and CDR2: MNHEY and SVGAGI. The V and J ends lost 2 bases and 2 bases respectively, with 10 bases between them. The CDR3 covers 15 residues.

This clonotype appeared many times. The chain is built from TRBV4-1 and TRBJ2-7, with D unresolved. The germline gives CDR1 MGHRA, CDR2 YSYEKL. The CDR3 is made up of 15 amino acids. V lost 2 bases and J lost 2, with 13 bases in between. The CDR3 DNA is TGCGCCAGCAGCCAAAAGCCCGGAACAGCCTACGAGCAGTACTTC. This encodes CASSQKPGTAYEQYF.

This clonotype was picked up a small number of times. The chain recombines TRBV11-1 with TRBJ2-1; TRBD1 is a possible D gene (5 bases). The CDR3 is 15 residues long. The V end was cut by 0 bases, the J end by 7 bases, with 13 bases between. Per germline, CDR1 SGHAT and CDR2 FQDESV (reference sequence). CDR3 nucleotides: TGTGCCAGCAGCTTAGCTCCAGTAGGGGCGAATGAGCAGTTCTTC. Translated: CASSLAPVGANEQFF.

This chain links TRBV9 with TRBJ2-3, with TRBD2 matching over 8 bases. This CDR3 contains 14 residues. V lost 0 bases to trimming and J lost 4 bases; unmatched junction nucleotides: 1. Germline V gene data show CDR1 as SGDLS and CDR2 as YYNGEE. The chain's CDR3 is CASSVAGLADTQYF. For the CDR3, the DNA is TGTGCCAGCAGCGTAGCGGGACTAGCAGATACGCAGTATTTT.